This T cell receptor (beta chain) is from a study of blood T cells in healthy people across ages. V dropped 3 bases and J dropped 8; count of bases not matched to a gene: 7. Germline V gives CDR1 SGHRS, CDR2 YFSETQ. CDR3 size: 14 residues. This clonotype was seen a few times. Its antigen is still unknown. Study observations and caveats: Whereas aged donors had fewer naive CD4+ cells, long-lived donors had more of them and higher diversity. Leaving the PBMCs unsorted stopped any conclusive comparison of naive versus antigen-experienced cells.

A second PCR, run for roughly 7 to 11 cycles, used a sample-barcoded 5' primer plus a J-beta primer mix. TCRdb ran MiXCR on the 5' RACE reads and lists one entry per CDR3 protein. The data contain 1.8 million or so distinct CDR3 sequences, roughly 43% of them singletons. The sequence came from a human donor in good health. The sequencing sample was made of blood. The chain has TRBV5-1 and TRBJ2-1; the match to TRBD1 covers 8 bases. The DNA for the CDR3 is TGCGCCAGCAGCTACCGGGACAGGTTGGATGAGCAGTTCTTC. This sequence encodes CASSYRDRLDEQFF.